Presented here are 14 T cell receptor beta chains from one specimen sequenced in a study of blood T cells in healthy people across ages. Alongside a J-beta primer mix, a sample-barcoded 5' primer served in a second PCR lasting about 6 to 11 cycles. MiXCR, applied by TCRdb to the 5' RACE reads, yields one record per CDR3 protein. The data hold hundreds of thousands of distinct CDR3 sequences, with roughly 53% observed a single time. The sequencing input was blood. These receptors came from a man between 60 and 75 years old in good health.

The CDR3 spells CASSSPRGQLFF. CDR3 coding DNA: TGTGCCAGCAGCTCCCCAAGGGGGCAACTGTTTTTT. The chain carries TRBV9 and TRBJ1-4; 7 bases align to TRBD1. Trimming at V came to 4 bases and at J to 12 bases, leaving 6 bases not matched to a gene. The CDR3 is 12 residues long. Germline V gene data show CDR1 as SGDLS and CDR2 as YYNGEE.

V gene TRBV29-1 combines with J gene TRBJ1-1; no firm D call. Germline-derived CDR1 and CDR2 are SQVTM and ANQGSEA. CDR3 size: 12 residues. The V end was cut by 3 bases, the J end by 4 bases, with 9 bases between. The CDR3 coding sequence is TGCAGCGTTGAGTTGGTGGGCACTGAAGCTTTCTTT. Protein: CSVELVGTEAFF.

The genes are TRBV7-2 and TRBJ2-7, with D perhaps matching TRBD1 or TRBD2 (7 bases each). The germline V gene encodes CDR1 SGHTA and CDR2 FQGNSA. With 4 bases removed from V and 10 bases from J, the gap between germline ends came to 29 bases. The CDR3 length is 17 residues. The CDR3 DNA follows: TGTGCCAGCAGCTCGGGGGGAGGGGGCGTTTCCTTTAGGGCCCAGTACTTC. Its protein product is CASSSGGGGVSFRAQYF. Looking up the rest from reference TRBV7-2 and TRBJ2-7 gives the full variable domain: GAGVSQSPSNKVTEKGKDVELRCDPISGHTALYWYRQSLGQGLEFLIYFQGNSAPDKSGLPSDRFSAERTGGSVSTLTIQRTQQEDSAVYLCASSSGGGGVSFRAQYFGPGTRLTVT.

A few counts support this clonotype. The CDR3 sequence: CASSFEDSYEQYF. The CDR3 DNA reads TGTGCCAGCAGTTTTGAGGACAGCTACGAGCAGTACTTC. The V and J genes are TRBV12-3 or TRBV12-4 and TRBJ2-7, with D perhaps matching TRBD1 (6 bases). The CDR3 runs 13 residues. Trimming cost V 3 bases and J 3 bases, with 9 bases left between them.

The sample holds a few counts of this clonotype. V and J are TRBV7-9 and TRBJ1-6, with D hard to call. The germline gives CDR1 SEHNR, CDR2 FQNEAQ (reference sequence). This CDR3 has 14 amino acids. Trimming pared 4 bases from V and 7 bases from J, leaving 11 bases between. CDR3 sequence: CASSSSPANSPLHF. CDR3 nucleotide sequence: TGTGCCAGCAGCTCAAGCCCCGCAAATTCACCCCTCCACTTT.

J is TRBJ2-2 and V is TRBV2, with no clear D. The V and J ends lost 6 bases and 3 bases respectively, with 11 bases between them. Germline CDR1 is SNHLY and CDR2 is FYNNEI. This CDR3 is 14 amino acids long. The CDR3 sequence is CASRLEQYTGELFF. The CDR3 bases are TGTGCCAGCAGGCTGGAACAGTACACCGGGGAGCTGTTTTTT. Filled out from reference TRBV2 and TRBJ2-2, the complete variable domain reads EPEVTQTPSHQVTQMGQEVILRCVPISNHLYFYWYRQILGQKVEFLVSFYNNEISEKSEIFDDQFSVERPDGSNFTLKIRSTKLEDSAMYFCASRLEQYTGELFFGEGSRLTVL.

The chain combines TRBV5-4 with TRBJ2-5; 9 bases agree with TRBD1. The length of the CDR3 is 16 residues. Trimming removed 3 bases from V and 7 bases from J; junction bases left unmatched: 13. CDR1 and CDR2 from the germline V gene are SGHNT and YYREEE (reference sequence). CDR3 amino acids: CASSYRDRAASWTQYF. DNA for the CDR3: TGTGCCAGCAGCTACCGGGACAGGGCCGCCAGTTGGACCCAGTACTTC.

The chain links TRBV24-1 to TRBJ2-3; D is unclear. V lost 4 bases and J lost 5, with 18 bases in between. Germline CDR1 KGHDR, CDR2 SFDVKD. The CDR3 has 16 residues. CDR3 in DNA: TGTGCCACCAGTGACCCCCGGCCAGTCACGGTAGATACGCAGTATTTT. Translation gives CATSDPRPVTVDTQYF.

This chain's CDR3 is CASSQPGAVDYGYTF. CDR3 in DNA: TGTGCCAGCAGCCAGCCCGGGGCAGTTGACTATGGCTACACCTTC. The chain couples TRBV3-1 to TRBJ1-2, with a tentative D call TRBD1 (5 bases). V lost 3 bases, J lost 3 bases, and 14 bases lay in between. Germline V gene lookup returns CDR1 LGHDT and CDR2 YNNKEL (reference sequence). The CDR3 spans 15 residues.

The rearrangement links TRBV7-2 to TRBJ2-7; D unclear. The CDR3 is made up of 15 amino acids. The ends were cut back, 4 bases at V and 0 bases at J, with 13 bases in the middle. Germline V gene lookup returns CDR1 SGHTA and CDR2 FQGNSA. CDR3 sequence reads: CASSSYPDSSYEQYF. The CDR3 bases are TGTGCCAGCAGCTCGTACCCGGATAGCTCCTACGAGCAGTACTTC.

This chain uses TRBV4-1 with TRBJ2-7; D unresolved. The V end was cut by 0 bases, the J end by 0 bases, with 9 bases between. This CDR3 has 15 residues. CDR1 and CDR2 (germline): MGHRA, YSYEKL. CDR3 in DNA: TGCGCCAGCAGCCAAGAAAGGGTAAACTCCTACGAGCAGTACTTC. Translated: CASSQERVNSYEQYF.

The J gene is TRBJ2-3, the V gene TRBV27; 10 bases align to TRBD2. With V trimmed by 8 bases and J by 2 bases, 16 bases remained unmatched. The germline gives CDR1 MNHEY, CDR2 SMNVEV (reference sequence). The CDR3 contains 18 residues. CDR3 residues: CASRSYGRTSGATDTQYF. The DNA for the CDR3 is TGTGCCAGCCGAAGTTACGGGCGCACTAGCGGGGCCACAGATACGCAGTATTTT.

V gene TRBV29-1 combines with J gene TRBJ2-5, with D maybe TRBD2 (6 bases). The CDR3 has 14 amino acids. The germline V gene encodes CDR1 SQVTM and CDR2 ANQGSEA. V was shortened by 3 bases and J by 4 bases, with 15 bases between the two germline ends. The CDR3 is CSVEPPGGPETQYF. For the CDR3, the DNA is TGCAGCGTTGAGCCCCCCGGGGGACCAGAGACCCAGTACTTC.

The CDR3 region has the DNA TGTGCCAGCAGCCAAGATGTGAGGGCGCAGTATTTT. Protein: CASSQDVRAQYF. The chain employs TRBV3-1 and TRBJ2-3, with D possibly TRBD2 on 5 matching bases. Trimming took off 0 bases at V and 10 bases at J, with 8 bases between the two ends. The CDR3 runs to 12 residues. Per the germline V gene, CDR1 is LGHDT and CDR2 is YNNKEL (reference sequence).